These 30 T cell receptor beta chains were all obtained from the same sample, sequenced in a study of brain metastases from non-small cell lung cancer. Method: immunoSEQ multiplex PCR; TCRdb's copy keeps in-frame clones and lacks some. The table lists about 4,600 clones, about 88% of them singletons, with roughly 13% in the top ten. Input material: tissue from a brain metastasis. The receptors derive from a donor aged 40 or over with non-small cell lung cancer.

This clone was recorded once. The CDR3 reads CASSDSPGAAYEQYF. In DNA form, the CDR3 reads TGTGCCAGCAGTGACTCCCCCGGGGCCGCCTACGAGCAGTACTTC. The V call is TRBV6-4, the J call TRBJ2-7, with D perhaps being TRBD1 or TRBD2 (5 bases each). Per the germline V gene, CDR1 is MRHNA and CDR2 is SNTAGT. V shed 0 bases and J shed 2 bases, with 11 bases lying between them. This CDR3 contains 15 residues.

The chain is built from TRBV9 and TRBJ2-6, with D possibly being TRBD1 (5 bases). The CDR3 loop spans 15 amino acids. Trimming cost V 6 bases and J 4 bases, with 14 bases left between them. The germline gives CDR1 SGDLS, CDR2 YYNGEE. CDR3 in amino acids: CASTQGSLGANVLTF. The CDR3 DNA reads as TGTGCCAGCACCCAGGGTTCGTTGGGGGCCAACGTCCTGACTTTC.

This clone was found once. J is TRBJ1-2 and V is TRBV13; TRBD1 is a possible D gene (6 bases). The CDR3 contains 12 residues. V was trimmed by 7 bases and J by 10 bases, leaving 16 bases between them. Germline assignment: CDR1 PRHDT and CDR2 FYEKMQ (reference sequence). The CDR3 region is CASTVGQSVYTF. Here the CDR3 DNA reads TGTGCCAGCACCGTCGGACAGAGCGTCTACACCTTC.

In this sample, this clone turned up once. V is TRBV19 and J is TRBJ1-2; tentative D call: TRBD1 (6 bases). The CDR3 extends over 13 amino acids. Trimming removed 7 bases at V and 2 bases at J, with 11 bases between. Germline CDR1 is LNHDA and CDR2 is SQIVND (reference sequence). The CDR3 protein is CASNDRKNYGYTF. CDR3 in DNA: TGTGCCAGTAACGACAGGAAGAACTATGGCTACACCTTC.

This chain joins TRBV3-1 (or the pseudogene TRBV3-2) and TRBJ1-5; D is undetermined. V lost 5 bases and J lost 5, with 22 bases in between. CDR3 length: 17 amino acids. Per the germline V gene, CDR1 is LGHDT and CDR2 is YNNKEL (reference sequence). The CDR3 region has the DNA TGTGCCAGCAGCTGTCCAGACCCATTTTGGCATCATCAGCCCCAGCATTTT. Translated: CASSCPDPFWHHQPQHF.

The chain joins TRBV29-1 to TRBJ2-1, with TRBD1 matching 8 bases. CDR1 SQVTM and CDR2 ANQGSEA come from the germline V gene. The CDR3 consists of 14 residues. The junction had 9 bases not matched to a gene; V was cut back by 5 bases and J by 6 bases. The CDR3 DNA reads as TGCAGCGTTCTCGGACAGGGCTCTTTCAATGAGCAGTTCTTC. It translates to CSVLGQGSFNEQFF.

There are a few counts of this clone. The rearrangement joins TRBV15 to TRBJ2-3; unclear D gene. CDR1 and CDR2 from the germline V gene are LNHNV and YYDKDF (reference sequence). This CDR3 is 15 amino acids long. V lost 5 bases and J lost 4, with 16 bases in between. The CDR3 region is CATSSGRNPSDTQYF. CDR3 nucleotide sequence: TGTGCCACCAGCTCTGGAAGAAACCCTTCAGATACGCAGTATTTT. Combining the CDR3 with reference TRBV15 and TRBJ2-3 gives the whole variable domain DAMVIQNPRYQVTQFGKPVTLSCSQTLNHNVMYWYQQKSSQAPKLLFHYYDKDFNNEADTPDNFQSRRPNTSFCFLDIRSPGLGDTAMYLCATSSGRNPSDTQYFGPGTRLTVL.

The chain links TRBV5-1 to TRBJ2-1, with 10 positions matching TRBD2. V shed 0 bases and J 7 bases; nucleotides not matched to a gene: 7. Germline values: CDR1 SGHRS, CDR2 YFSETQ. CDR3 length equals 16 residues. The CDR3 bases are TGCGCCAGCAGCTTGGTAAGCGGGAGGGCCGGGAATGAGCAGTTCTTC. It specifies CASSLVSGRAGNEQFF. The full variable domain, completed using reference TRBV5-1 and TRBJ2-1, is KAGVTQTPRYLIKTRGQQVTLSCSPISGHRSVSWYQQTPGQGLQFLFEYFSETQRNKGNFPGRFSGRQFSNSRSEMNVSTLELGDSALYLCASSLVSGRAGNEQFFGPGTRLTVL.

This clone was recorded once. The chain recombines TRBV5-1 with TRBJ1-4; the D gene is possibly TRBD1 (6 bases). This CDR3 has 15 amino acids. The ends were cut back, 5 bases at V and 0 bases at J, with 11 bases in the middle. Germline values: CDR1 SGHRS, CDR2 YFSETQ. CDR3 protein: CASRSRGTTNEKLFF. As DNA, the CDR3 is TGCGCCAGCAGGTCAAGGGGGACAACTAATGAAAAACTGTTTTTT.

This sequence joins TRBV6-5 and TRBJ2-3; no clear D. The CDR3 has 16 amino acids. Germline V gene data show CDR1 as MNHEY and CDR2 as SVGAGI. The V end lost 4 bases, the J end lost 0 bases, and 14 bases lay between the germline ends. This chain's CDR3 is CASSFKIRSSTDTQYF. The CDR3 region has the DNA TGTGCCAGCAGTTTTAAAATACGATCTAGCACAGATACGCAGTATTTT.

This clone was picked up one time. This chain's CDR3 is CASSDAPGQPNEKLFF. The CDR3 bases are TGTGCCAGCAGTGACGCGCCGGGACAGCCTAATGAAAAACTGTTTTTT. The chain links TRBV6-4 to TRBJ1-4, with 7 nucleotides matching TRBD1. Trimming cost V 2 bases and J 3 bases; bases outside gene matches: 6. Germline V gene data show CDR1 as MRHNA and CDR2 as SNTAGT. This CDR3 region has 16 residues.

The chain recombines TRBV4-1 with TRBJ1-1; D not certain. Trimming left V 5 bases short and J 1 base short, with 14 bases between. Per germline, CDR1 MGHRA and CDR2 YSYEKL. This CDR3 spans 15 amino acids. The CDR3 sequence is CASSSWAAGNTEAFF. The CDR3 bases are TGCGCCAGCAGCTCGTGGGCGGCCGGGAACACTGAAGCTTTCTTT.

The J gene is TRBJ2-2, the V gene TRBV6-2 or TRBV6-3, with TRBD2 identical over 12 bases. CDR1 and CDR2 from the germline V gene are MNHEY and SVGEGT. V lost 6 bases, J lost 6 bases, and 5 bases stayed unmatched. The CDR3 sequence is 15 residues long. This chain's CDR3 is CASSRASGRAGELFF. In DNA form, the CDR3 reads TGTGCCAGCAGCCGCGCTAGCGGGAGGGCCGGGGAGCTGTTTTTT.

The chain combines TRBV19 with TRBJ2-6, with 8 bases that match TRBD1. The CDR3 length is 17 residues. V lost 6 bases and J lost 0; bases outside the gene matches: 7. Looked up from germline, CDR1 is LNHDA and CDR2 is SQIVND (reference sequence). The CDR3 here is CASSGQGFSSGANVLTF. Written as DNA, the CDR3 is TGTGCCAGTAGCGGACAGGGATTTTCCTCTGGGGCCAACGTCCTGACTTTC.

This chain connects TRBV19 to TRBJ1-5, with TRBD1 as a possible D gene (5 bases). This CDR3 contains 13 residues. Germline V CDR1 and CDR2: LNHDA, SQIVND (reference sequence). With 3 bases removed from V and 9 bases from J, the gap between germline ends came to 12 bases. The CDR3, as DNA: TGTGCCAGTAGTATGCAGGGTGAGGGGCCCCAGCATTTT. Its protein is CASSMQGEGPQHF.

V gene TRBV10-3 combines with J gene TRBJ1-3; maybe TRBD1 (6 bases). Germline CDR1 reads ENHRY; CDR2 reads SYGVKD. V lost 6 bases to trimming and J lost 4 bases, with 7 bases between them. The CDR3 is 12 residues long. CDR3 in DNA: TGTGCCATCAGGGACAGCGGAAACACCATATATTTT. This translates into CAIRDSGNTIYF.

The rearrangement links TRBV20-1 to TRBJ2-5; D not resolved. Germline-derived CDR1 and CDR2 are DFQATT and SNEGSKA (reference sequence). The V end was cut by 3 bases, the J end by 4 bases, with 3 bases between. The CDR3 totals 10 residues. The CDR3 nucleotides read TGCAGTGCTAGGGTAGAGACCCAGTACTTC. Amino acids: CSARVETQYF.

V and J are TRBV21-1 and TRBJ2-7. TRBV21-1 is an annotated pseudogene. This CDR3 has 14 residues. In nucleotides, the CDR3 is TGTGCCAGCAGCAAAGCGGGGGGCGCCGACGAGCAGTACTTC. Its protein product is CASSKAGGADEQYF.

The V call is TRBV7-8, the J call TRBJ2-7, with TRBD1 identical over 8 bases. CDR3 length: 16 amino acids. Trimming at V came to 0 bases and at J to 4 bases, leaving 8 bases not matched to a gene. Looked up from germline, CDR1 is SGHVS and CDR2 is FQNEAQ. In nucleotides, the CDR3 is TGTGCCAGCAGCTTAGCGCGCGCAGGGGGCGGTTACGAGCAGTACTTC. This translates into CASSLARAGGGYEQYF.

The chain recombines TRBV5-1 with TRBJ2-2; TRBD1 agrees at 11 bases. V gave up 5 bases and J gave up 4 bases; unmatched junction bases: 1. CDR1 and CDR2 (germline): SGHRS, YFSETQ. The CDR3 totals 14 residues. For the CDR3, the DNA is TGCGCCAGCAGTGGACAGGGGGCCACCGGGGAGCTGTTTTTT. Translated, it gives CASSGQGATGELFF.

This clone was counted once. The gene calls are TRBV14 and TRBJ1-3; perhaps TRBD1 as D (5 bases). Germline assignment: CDR1 SGHDN and CDR2 FVKESK. The CDR3 runs 15 residues. Trimming left V 1 base short and J 0 bases short, with 7 bases between. The CDR3 DNA reads TGTGCCAGCAGCCAAGGGGGACCCTCTGGAAACACCATATATTTT. It yields the protein CASSQGGPSGNTIYF.

The table lists this clone with a count of one. The chain links TRBV6-2 or TRBV6-3 to TRBJ2-2, with 7 bases fitting TRBD1. Trimming took 4 bases from V and 3 from J; bases not matched to a gene: 2. From germline, CDR1 is MNHEY and CDR2 SVGEGT. The length of the CDR3 is 14 residues. In DNA, the CDR3 is TGTGCCAGCAGTTCCGGGACAGACACCGGGGAGCTGTTTTTT. Protein: CASSSGTDTGELFF.

In its sample, this clone was seen a few times. J is TRBJ2-7 and V is TRBV18; D possibly corresponds to TRBD2 (7 bases). The CDR3 extends over 16 amino acids. The V gene lost 6 bases and the J gene lost 0 bases, with 18 bases spanning the gap. The germline CDR1 and CDR2 sequences are KGHSH and LQKENI. CDR3 sequence: CASSLTGAGVSYEQYF. Written as DNA, the CDR3 is TGTGCCAGCTCCCTTACGGGGGCGGGAGTCTCCTACGAGCAGTACTTC.

For the CDR3, the DNA is TGTGCCAGTAGTATAACAGGGAGCAATCAGCCCCAGCATTTT. It specifies CASSITGSNQPQHF. The rearrangement links TRBV19 to TRBJ1-5, with D perhaps matching TRBD1 (6 bases). Trimming cost V 2 bases and J 1 base, with 6 bases left between them. The CDR3 is 14 residues long. Germline V CDR1 and CDR2: LNHDA, SQIVND (reference sequence).

This chain connects TRBV4-2 to TRBJ1-2; 9 nucleotides agree with TRBD1. The CDR3 sequence is 15 residues long. Germline CDR1 reads LGHNA; CDR2 reads YNFKEQ. V was pared by 0 bases and J by 7 bases, with 6 bases of the junction left unmatched. The chain's CDR3 is CASSQEGTGRGGYTF. CDR3 in DNA: TGTGCCAGCAGCCAAGAAGGGACAGGGAGGGGTGGCTACACCTTC.

This chain links TRBV14 with TRBJ1-2; D might be TRBD1 (6 bases). Trimming left V 0 bases short and J 0 bases short, with 14 bases between. Germline V gives CDR1 SGHDN, CDR2 FVKESK. This CDR3 region has 17 residues. The CDR3 sequence is CASSQDLGAGANYGYTF. CDR3 bases: TGTGCCAGCAGCCAAGATCTCGGAGCAGGGGCTAACTATGGCTACACCTTC.

The J gene is TRBJ2-1, the V gene TRBV7-5; the D segment call TRBD2 is taken from the table without a DNA check. TRBV7-5 has pseudogene status. CDR3 size: 18 residues. CDR3 DNA: TGTGTCAGAAGCTTAGCGCAATTGGCGGTCCTTACCTACAATGAGCAGTTCTTC. It translates to CVRSLAQLAVLTYNEQFF.

The chain combines TRBV11-3 with TRBJ2-5; the D call may be TRBD1 or TRBD2 (7 bases each). Germline lookup yields CDR1 SGHNT and CDR2 YENEEA. Between the trimmed V and J ends, which lost 3 bases and 5 bases, there was a span of 19 bases. The CDR3 covers 16 residues. Here the CDR3 DNA reads TGTGCCAGCAGCTTTCGTCCAGGGGGGGGCTTGGAGACCCAGTACTTC. This sequence encodes CASSFRPGGGLETQYF.

This chain connects TRBV4-1 to TRBJ1-1, with unresolved D. The CDR3 runs 15 residues. The germline CDR1 and CDR2 sequences are MGHRA and YSYEKL. V lost 3 bases and J lost 7, with 18 bases in between. As DNA, the CDR3 is TGCGCCAGCAGCCACTCGGGCCACCTCCCGAGTGAAGCTTTCTTT. Amino acid sequence: CASSHSGHLPSEAFF.

Remarks on this clone: At one boundary the junction diverges from the germline segment, which might be a read error. The chain employs TRBV18 and TRBJ1-1; D gene unclear. Germline lookup yields CDR1 KGHSH and CDR2 LQKENI. The CDR3 sequence is 16 residues long. This chain's CDR3 is CVSSPPSPGLNTEAFF. The CDR3 DNA reads TGTGTCAGCTCACCACCGTCCCCCGGGCTGAACACTGAAGCTTTCTTT.